This passage covers 18 T cell receptor beta chains from one sample sequenced in a study of T cell responses to AZD1222 COVID-19 vaccine. Assay used: immunoSEQ multiplex PCR; TCRdb lists only in-frame clones, some missing. The sample carries 85,000 to 90,000 clones, around 90% recorded once. This material consisted of peripheral blood, taken 28 days after the second AZD1222 dose. Source of these receptors: an adult who received the AZD1222 COVID-19 vaccine.

This rearrangement joins TRBV7-9 to TRBJ2-2; D not resolved. Germline loops: CDR1 SEHNR, CDR2 FQNEAQ (reference sequence). The CDR3 is 12 amino acids. The V end lost 6 bases, the J end lost 5 bases, and 7 bases lay between the germline ends. The CDR3 bases are TGTGCCAGCAGTGAGGAGACCGGGGAGCTGTTTTTT. Translation: CASSEETGELFF.

This chain links TRBV28 with TRBJ2-7; the D call may be TRBD1 or TRBD2 (6 bases each). V was pared by 5 bases and J by 3 bases, with 8 bases between. The CDR3 is 12 amino acids. Germline V gene lookup returns CDR1 MDHEN and CDR2 SYDVKM. CDR3 sequence: CASSRGDYEQYF. The CDR3 DNA is TGTGCCAGCAGTAGGGGGGACTACGAGCAGTACTTC.

V usage is TRBV9 and J usage is TRBJ1-4, with D uncertain. From germline, CDR1 is SGDLS and CDR2 YYNGEE. Trimming shortened V by 2 bases and J by 0 bases, and 8 bases separated the two germline ends. CDR3 length equals 15 residues. The CDR3 here is CASSVGRTTNEKLFF. CDR3 sequence (DNA): TGTGCCAGCAGCGTTGGAAGGACAACTAATGAAAAACTGTTTTTT.

The chain uses TRBV14 and TRBJ1-1; 7 bases fit TRBD1. The germline V gene encodes CDR1 SGHDN and CDR2 FVKESK. The CDR3 has 13 residues. The ends lost 8 bases at V and 0 bases at J; junction bases unmatched: 3. The CDR3 DNA is TGTGCCAGCCAGACAGGGTTGAACACTGAAGCTTTCTTT. Translating gives CASQTGLNTEAFF.

The V gene is TRBV5-6, the J gene TRBJ2-2; no clear D gene. This CDR3 spans 16 amino acids. Germline CDR1 is SGHDT and CDR2 is YYEEEE. V lost 1 base and J 4 bases, leaving 14 bases between the germline ends. CDR3 residues: CASSLTTIHFTGELFF. CDR3 nucleotide sequence: TGTGCCAGCAGCTTGACCACGATTCACTTCACCGGGGAGCTGTTTTTT.

The chain combines TRBV6-2 or TRBV6-3 with TRBJ2-3; a possible D gene is TRBD1 (6 bases). V shed 1 base and J shed 5 bases, with 13 bases lying between them. The CDR3 is 15 residues long. Germline V CDR1 and CDR2: MNHEY, SVGEGT. CDR3 amino acids: CASSYLRAGVDTQYF. The CDR3 bases are TGTGCCAGCAGTTACTTGCGGGCAGGGGTAGATACGCAGTATTTT.

The V and J genes are TRBV10-3 and TRBJ1-5; D might be TRBD1 (5 bases). In germline, CDR1 is ENHRY, CDR2 SYGVKD. The CDR3 runs to 15 residues. V lost 3 bases, J lost 0 bases, and 9 bases lay in between. The CDR3 sequence is CAISEGEHSNQPQHF. CDR3 nucleotides: TGTGCCATCAGTGAAGGGGAACATAGCAATCAGCCCCAGCATTTT.

The chain is built from TRBV7-9 and TRBJ2-2; a possible D gene is TRBD2 (5 bases). The CDR3 loop spans 13 amino acids. V lost 5 bases and J 7 bases, leaving 11 bases between the germline ends. In germline, CDR1 is SEHNR, CDR2 FQNEAQ (reference sequence). The CDR3 here is CASSQGLNGELFF. The CDR3 coding sequence is TGTGCCAGCAGCCAAGGACTGAACGGGGAGCTGTTTTTT.

The CDR3 spells CASSTTRNEQFF. CDR3 coding DNA: TGTGCCAGCAGCACGACTAGGAATGAGCAGTTCTTC. The V call is TRBV7-2, the J call TRBJ2-1; weak D call: TRBD2 (6 bases). V lost 5 bases to trimming and J lost 7 bases, with 9 bases between them. The CDR3 sequence is 12 residues long. Germline assignment: CDR1 SGHTA and CDR2 FQGNSA.

The V call is TRBV12-5, the J call TRBJ2-7; D may be TRBD2 (5 bases). The CDR3 extends over 15 amino acids. Germline V CDR1 and CDR2: LGHNT, FRNRAP. V lost 6 bases to trimming and J lost 2 bases, with 17 bases between them. The CDR3 bases are TGTGCTAGTGGCTTGAGCGGCGGCCTGACCTACGAGCAGTACGTC. This codes for CASGLSGGLTYEQYV.

V gene TRBV18 combines with J gene TRBJ2-2; D gene ambiguous. The CDR3 length is 12 residues. The ends were cut back, 1 base at V and 7 bases at J, with 4 bases in the middle. Germline CDR1 and CDR2: KGHSH and LQKENI. The CDR3 DNA is TGTGCCAGCTCACCACGGAGCGGGGAGCTGTTTTTT. This encodes CASSPRSGELFF.

This chain links TRBV5-6 with TRBJ2-1, with 10 bases matching TRBD2. Unmatched junction bases numbered 13, after V lost 4 bases and J lost 0 bases. The V gene's germline CDR1 is SGHDT and CDR2 YYEEEE. CDR3 length: 19 residues. CDR3 nucleotide sequence: TGTGCCAGCAGCGCGAACGTCCCTAGCGGGGGTCTCTCCTACAATGAGCAGTTCTTC. The encoded protein is CASSANVPSGGLSYNEQFF.

CDR3 nucleotide sequence: TGTGCCAGCTCACCAAAGGGAGGGGCGGGGGGTCAGCCCCAGCATTTT. This gives the protein CASSPKGGAGGQPQHF. The V and J genes are TRBV18 and TRBJ1-5, with TRBD1 as a possible D gene (5 bases). Germline-derived CDR1 and CDR2 are KGHSH and LQKENI. V was clipped by 2 bases and J by 6 bases, with 17 bases between them. The CDR3 has 16 residues.

This clone was counted a single time. The V and J genes are TRBV5-6 and TRBJ2-7; a weak D match, TRBD2 (5 bases). Trimming removed 2 bases at V and 3 bases at J, with 9 bases between. Germline assignment: CDR1 SGHDT and CDR2 YYEEEE. The CDR3 is 13 amino acids. The CDR3 bases are TGTGCCAGCAGCTTTAACGGGGACTACGAGCAGTACTTC. Translation: CASSFNGDYEQYF.

The chain is built from TRBV7-6 and TRBJ2-3; 8 bases agree with TRBD2. The CDR3 spans 16 residues. V gave up 1 base and J gave up 7 bases; unmatched junction bases: 10. Germline assignment: CDR1 SGHVS and CDR2 FNYEAQ. CDR3 amino acids: CASSLVAPGGGNTQYF. The CDR3 DNA reads TGTGCCAGCAGCTTAGTTGCCCCGGGGGGGGGAAATACGCAGTATTTT. Filled out from reference TRBV7-6 and TRBJ2-3, the complete variable domain reads GAGVSQSPRYKVTKRGQDVALRCDPISGHVSLYWYRQALGQGPEFLTYFNYEAQQDKSGLPNDRFSAERPEGSISTLTIQRTEQRDSAMYRCASSLVAPGGGNTQYFGPGTRLTVL.

The chain combines TRBV3-1 (or the pseudogene TRBV3-2) with TRBJ2-6; perhaps TRBD2 as D (5 bases). Trimming stripped 2 bases from V and 0 bases from J, with 32 bases between. Germline loops: CDR1 LGHDT, CDR2 YNNKEL (reference sequence). The CDR3 runs to 24 residues. CDR3 loop: CASSQQEQRVGTSIQCSGANVLTF. CDR3 nucleotides: TGTGCCAGCAGCCAACAAGAACAGAGGGTCGGTACTTCGATACAATGCTCTGGGGCCAACGTCCTGACTTTC.

The V and J genes are TRBV6-2 or TRBV6-3 and TRBJ1-1; 9 positions match TRBD1. The CDR3 is 13 amino acids. The ends lost 2 bases at V and 10 bases at J; junction bases unmatched: 5. In germline, CDR1 is MNHEY, CDR2 SVGEGT. In nucleotides, the CDR3 is TGTGCCAGCAGTTACCGGGACAGGGTGGGAGCTTTCTTT. Protein: CASSYRDRVGAFF.

V and J are TRBV10-3 and TRBJ1-1; D may be TRBD1 (5 bases). V gave up 2 bases and J gave up 5 bases, with 6 bases separating them. Germline V gives CDR1 ENHRY, CDR2 SYGVKD. The CDR3 loop spans 12 amino acids. The CDR3 reads CAISERGTEAFF. The CDR3 bases are TGTGCCATCAGTGAGCGGGGGACTGAAGCTTTCTTT.